Sequencing of this T cell receptor (beta chain) was carried out in a study of a mutant IDH1 vaccine in newly diagnosed glioma. Study background: Eight vaccine doses were administered to patients at weeks 1, 3, 5, 7, 11, 15, 19 and 23. The treated group averaged about 41 years old and was roughly 60% male, about 38% female.

Profiled with immunoSEQ multiplex PCR; TCRdb holds only in-frame clones, not every one. The sample comprises about 53,000 clones, approximately 78% of which are singletons, and about 8.1% rests with the top ten. Time point in this sample: week 23, last vaccination. Every single dose of the vaccine, 300 ug of mutant IDH1 20-mer peptide, came with topical imiquimod. Points on this clone: Its specificity is unknown. The junction departs from the called germline gene at one end, perhaps through a read error.

The CDR3 loop spans 15 amino acids. Germline CDR1 and CDR2: SSHAT and FNYEAQ (reference sequence). Study conclusions and caveats: Changes in the top peripheral T cell clonotypes seemingly had no bearing on pseudoprogression.

This clonotype was obtained from a woman in her thirties or forties with glioma. Some clones in this sample may be carry-over from other donors' samples. V usage is TRBV7-7 and J usage is TRBJ2-7; D remains ambiguous. The sample in question was PBMCs, obtained from a glioma patient whose treatment included an IDH1 peptide vaccine. The CDR3 spells CASSPSEAASYEQYF. The CDR3 DNA follows: TGTGCTAGCAGCCCTTCTGAGGCGGCTTCCTACGAGCAGTACTTC.